Below are 19 T cell receptor beta chains sequenced from a single sample in a study of shared clonotypes between healthy human individuals. Only in-frame clones appear in the TCRdb table, and some are missing; sequencing was by immunoSEQ multiplex PCR. The sample has about 2 million clones; approximately 94% are singletons. CD8 cells classed as naive were CD45RO-negative and positively selected for CCR7, excluding terminally differentiated effector memory CD45RA+ cells. The material sequenced was naive CD8+ T cells sorted from blood. These receptors were obtained from a man aged 18-30 years in good health.

Notes on this clone: Other DNA sequences in the same sample also yield this CDR3. The chain links TRBV6-6 to TRBJ2-7; 7 bases agree with TRBD1. Germline V lookup: CDR1 MNHNY, CDR2 SVGAGI (reference sequence). There are 14 residues in the CDR3. V lost 2 bases to trimming and J lost 2 bases; unmatched junction nucleotides: 3. Here the CDR3 reads CASSYGGQTYEQYF. Written as DNA, the CDR3 is TGTGCCAGCAGTTACGGGGGACAGACCTACGAGCAGTACTTC.

The rearrangement joins TRBV11-2 to TRBJ2-7; TRBD2 matches at 7 bases. This CDR3 contains 16 residues. J was trimmed by 1 base and V by 5 bases; bases with no gene match: 11. Germline assignment: CDR1 SGHAT and CDR2 FQNNGV. CDR3 DNA sequence: TGTGCCAGCAGCCAGGGCCTTCTAGCGGAATCCTACGAGCAGTACTTC. It translates to CASSQGLLAESYEQYF. Variable domain in full (rest from reference TRBV11-2 and TRBJ2-7): EAGVAQSPRYKIIEKRQSVAFWCNPISGHATLYWYQQILGQGPKLLIQFQNNGVVDDSQLPKDRFSAERLKGVDSTLKIQPAKLEDSAVYLCASSQGLLAESYEQYFGPGTRLTVT.

This chain connects TRBV5-1 to TRBJ2-7; 8 nucleotides match TRBD2. With V trimmed by 3 bases and J by 3 bases, 8 bases remained unmatched. The CDR3 loop spans 15 amino acids. Per germline, CDR1 SGHRS and CDR2 YFSETQ. The chain's CDR3 is CASSWNEGLGYEQYF. In DNA form, the CDR3 reads TGCGCCAGCAGCTGGAATGAGGGACTAGGCTACGAGCAGTACTTC.

The rearrangement uses TRBV6-6 and TRBJ2-7; 9 bases map to TRBD2. The CDR3 has 14 residues. Germline V CDR1 and CDR2: MNHNY, SVGAGI (reference sequence). Losses at the gene ends were 2 bases for V and 4 bases for J; bases not matched to a gene: 3. This CDR3 is CASSYGGGAYEQYF. In nucleotides, the CDR3 is TGTGCCAGCAGTTACGGCGGGGGGGCTTACGAGCAGTACTTC.

V and J are TRBV5-1 and TRBJ1-2; TRBD1 is a possible D gene (5 bases). The germline V gene encodes CDR1 SGHRS and CDR2 YFSETQ. This CDR3 comprises 16 residues. Trimming took 2 bases from V and 4 from J, leaving 18 bases between them. CDR3 coding DNA: TGCGCCAGCAGCTTATATTCCAGGGACGTAGTCTATGGCTACACCTTC. Its translation: CASSLYSRDVVYGYTF. Combining the CDR3 with reference TRBV5-1 and TRBJ1-2 gives the whole variable domain KAGVTQTPRYLIKTRGQQVTLSCSPISGHRSVSWYQQTPGQGLQFLFEYFSETQRNKGNFPGRFSGRQFSNSRSEMNVSTLELGDSALYLCASSLYSRDVVYGYTFGSGTRLTVV.

The gene calls are TRBV2 and TRBJ2-1; 9 nucleotides line up with TRBD2. V dropped 1 base and J dropped 4; count of bases not matched to a gene: 5. The CDR3 is 16 amino acids. Germline CDR1 and CDR2: SNHLY and FYNNEI. DNA of the CDR3: TGTGCCAGCAGTGAAGATCAAGCGGGGGGTTACAATGAGCAGTTCTTC. Translation: CASSEDQAGGYNEQFF.

The CDR3 sequence is CASSLYQGPDYEQYF. In nucleotides, the CDR3 is TGTGCCAGCAGCTTATACCAGGGTCCAGACTACGAGCAGTACTTC. The genes are TRBV7-9 and TRBJ2-7; a weak D match, TRBD1 (5 bases). The V end was cut by 2 bases, the J end by 3 bases, with 14 bases between. This CDR3 region has 15 residues. Germline V lookup: CDR1 SEHNR, CDR2 FQNEAQ (reference sequence).

CDR3 bases: TGTGCCAGCAGCTCGGGAGGACAATTTAACTATGGCTACACCTTC. It encodes CASSSGGQFNYGYTF. The V call is TRBV5-6, the J call TRBJ1-2, with a tentative D call TRBD1 (5 bases). V was cut by 3 bases and J by 1 base, with 13 bases left in between. In germline, CDR1 is SGHDT, CDR2 YYEEEE. This CDR3 has 15 residues.

J is TRBJ2-3 and V is TRBV28, with TRBD1 as a possible D gene (6 bases). V lost 5 bases, J lost 9 bases, and 6 bases lay in between. The germline V gene has CDR1 MDHEN and CDR2 SYDVKM. CDR3 length equals 10 residues. The CDR3 region is CASSGQTQYF. CDR3 bases: TGTGCCAGCAGTGGACAGACGCAGTATTTT.

The chain employs TRBV27 and TRBJ2-7, with a weak D call TRBD2 (6 bases). Trimming stripped 4 bases from V and 7 bases from J, with 20 bases between. The CDR3 is 15 amino acids. Germline lookup yields CDR1 MNHEY and CDR2 SMNVEV (reference sequence). The CDR3 coding sequence is TGTGCCAGCAGTTCCCTTAGCGGAAGCCTGAAGGAGCAGTACTTC. This sequence encodes CASSSLSGSLKEQYF.

The CDR3 nucleotides read TGTGCCAGCAGTGAATTTGAGGTTATTGAAGCTTTCTTT. It is translated as CASSEFEVIEAFF. The chain couples TRBV2 to TRBJ1-1; D remains unclear. This CDR3 spans 13 amino acids. Deletions cut 2 bases from V and 7 bases from J, with 11 bases between. The germline gives CDR1 SNHLY, CDR2 FYNNEI.

The chain carries TRBV7-9 and TRBJ2-1; no clear D. The V end lost 5 bases, the J end lost 8 bases, and 10 bases lay between the germline ends. Germline CDR1 SEHNR, CDR2 FQNEAQ (reference sequence). This CDR3 is 12 amino acids long. Here the CDR3 reads CASSPAGDEQFF. The CDR3 nucleotides read TGTGCCAGCAGCCCAGCTGGGGATGAGCAGTTCTTC. The whole variable domain, filled in from reference TRBV7-9 and TRBJ2-1, reads DTGVSQNPRHKITKRGQNVTFRCDPISEHNRLYWYRQTLGQGPEFLTYFQNEAQLEKSRLLSDRFSAERPKGSFSTLEIQRTEQGDSAMYLCASSPAGDEQFFGPGTRLTVL.

The chain couples TRBV27 to TRBJ2-1; TRBD1 or TRBD2 may be the D gene (6 bases each). The CDR3 runs 16 residues. Germline CDR1 is MNHEY and CDR2 is SMNVEV (reference sequence). V shed 2 bases and J shed 4 bases, with 15 bases lying between them. Written as DNA, the CDR3 is TGTGCCAGCAGTTTAACAGGGACTCCAATGTACAATGAGCAGTTCTTC. Residues: CASSLTGTPMYNEQFF.

The chain has TRBV28 and TRBJ1-1; D unresolved. The V end lost 3 bases, the J end lost 5 bases, and 16 bases lay between the germline ends. This CDR3 has 15 residues. In germline, CDR1 is MDHEN, CDR2 SYDVKM. The CDR3 region has the DNA TGTGCCAGCAGTTTCAGCCGGCTGTCAGGAACTGAAGCTTTCTTT. Amino acids: CASSFSRLSGTEAFF. The variable domain in full, completed from reference TRBV28 and TRBJ1-1, reads DVKVTQSSRYLVKRTGEKVFLECVQDMDHENMFWYRQDPGLGLRLIYFSYDVKMKEKGDIPEGYSVSREKKERFSLILESASTNQTSMYLCASSFSRLSGTEAFFGQGTRLTVV.

This rearrangement joins TRBV28 to TRBJ2-7; weak D call: TRBD1 (6 bases). The CDR3 is 13 residues long. Germline CDR1 and CDR2: MDHEN and SYDVKM. The ends were cut back, 6 bases at V and 5 bases at J, with 14 bases in the middle. CDR3 DNA sequence: TGTGCCAGCAGGCCCAGGGGTGCCCACGAGCAGTACTTC. Its protein product is CASRPRGAHEQYF. The variable domain in full, completed from reference TRBV28 and TRBJ2-7, reads DVKVTQSSRYLVKRTGEKVFLECVQDMDHENMFWYRQDPGLGLRLIYFSYDVKMKEKGDIPEGYSVSREKKERFSLILESASTNQTSMYLCASRPRGAHEQYFGPGTRLTVT.

This chain connects TRBV4-1 to TRBJ1-5; D not resolved. From germline, CDR1 is MGHRA and CDR2 YSYEKL. The CDR3 runs to 14 residues. The V and J ends lost 2 bases and 4 bases respectively, with 9 bases between them. The CDR3, as DNA: TGCGCCAGCAGCCAATCGAGAGAAAATCAGCCCCAGCATTTT. Translating it yields CASSQSRENQPQHF.

The V and J genes are TRBV10-3 and TRBJ2-2; 8 nucleotides match TRBD2. The J segment lost 4 bases and the V segment lost 0 bases, leaving 7 bases of the junction unmatched. This CDR3 spans 17 amino acids. Germline values: CDR1 ENHRY, CDR2 SYGVKD. CDR3 bases: TGTGCCATCAGTGAGTCGATTTCCAGCGGGAGCACCGGGGAGCTGTTTTTT. Amino acids: CAISESISSGSTGELFF.

A word on this clone: Other nucleotide sequences from this sample produce the same CDR3. V usage is TRBV4-3 and J usage is TRBJ2-7, with a weak D call TRBD1 (6 bases). The length of the CDR3 is 14 residues. Trimming stripped 0 bases from V and 1 base from J, with 7 bases between. CDR1 and CDR2 (germline): LGHNA, YSLEER. CDR3 DNA sequence: TGCGCCAGCAGCCAAGATCAGGGGTCCTACGAGCAGTACTTC. Protein sequence: CASSQDQGSYEQYF.

The V call is TRBV11-3, the J call TRBJ2-1, with TRBD2 matching over 7 bases. Trimming removed 0 bases from V and 6 bases from J; junction bases left unmatched: 11. Germline CDR1 and CDR2: SGHNT and YENEEA. The CDR3 loop spans 17 amino acids. The CDR3 loop is CASSLDLGGSLINEQFF. The CDR3 region has the DNA TGTGCCAGCAGCTTAGATCTAGGCGGGAGTCTGATCAATGAGCAGTTCTTC.